The 23 T cell receptor beta chains presented below share a single source sample, sequenced in a study of T cells in Graves' hyperthyroidism and ophthalmopathy. The TCR beta CDR3 regions underwent amplification using RNA transcripts as the source. When the TCR CDR3 underwent first-round RT-PCR, the HTBI primer set was used. One entry per CDR3 protein results from TCRdb running MiXCR on the multiplex PCR reads. The data show under 350,000 distinct CDR3 sequences, roughly 15% seen once. Sequencing used blood. These receptors were taken from a woman younger than 45 with Graves' hyperthyroidism that later progressed to Graves' ophthalmopathy.

This clonotype was seen many times. The V call is TRBV5-8, the J call TRBJ1-2; D gene uncertain. The V end was cut by 0 bases, the J end by 3 bases, with 12 bases between. Germline V gene data show CDR1 as SGHTS and CDR2 as YDEGEE. The CDR3 is 15 residues long. The CDR3 coding sequence is TGTGCCAGCAGCTTGGGCACCTCTTTGCACTATGGCTACACCTTC. Protein sequence: CASSLGTSLHYGYTF.

This clonotype was detected only a few times. This chain connects TRBV6-1 to TRBJ2-2, with TRBD2 matching over 14 bases. The length of the CDR3 is 17 residues. From germline, CDR1 is MNHNS and CDR2 SASEGT. The V gene end was trimmed by 5 bases and the J gene end by 4 bases; junction bases not matched to a gene: 6. DNA of the CDR3: TGTGCCAGCAGTTGGTCAGGACTAGCGGGAGGCACCGGGGAGCTGTTTTTT. Translating it yields CASSWSGLAGGTGELFF.

This clonotype was seen once. The rearrangement uses TRBV5-8 and TRBJ1-1, with D possibly matching TRBD1 (5 bases). Trimming pared 4 bases from V and 9 bases from J, leaving 10 bases between. The germline gives CDR1 SGHTS, CDR2 YDEGEE. This CDR3 has 11 amino acids. The CDR3 spells CASSLMGQAFF. CDR3 DNA: TGTGCCAGCAGCCTAATGGGGCAAGCTTTCTTT.

This clonotype showed up many times. The chain has TRBV5-6 and TRBJ1-1; possible D gene TRBD1, 6 bases. Per germline, CDR1 SGHDT and CDR2 YYEEEE. The CDR3 consists of 16 residues. V lost 1 base, J lost 3 bases, and 16 bases lay in between. This CDR3 is CASSLLTGWRDTEAFF. The CDR3 DNA is TGTGCCAGCAGCTTGTTAACAGGGTGGCGGGACACTGAAGCTTTCTTT.

This clonotype was picked up many times. The chain combines TRBV2 with TRBJ2-7; D is uncertain. Trimming stripped 7 bases from V and 6 bases from J, with 10 bases between. Germline V CDR1 and CDR2: SNHLY, FYNNEI. There are 11 residues in the CDR3. CDR3 sequence reads: CASMPWGEQYF. In DNA, the CDR3 is TGTGCCAGCATGCCCTGGGGCGAGCAGTACTTC.

This clonotype was observed many times. The chain carries TRBV7-8 and TRBJ2-3, with TRBD2 matching 7 bases. The CDR3 sequence is 17 residues long. Germline CDR1 is SGHVS and CDR2 is FQNEAQ. The V gene end was trimmed by 5 bases and the J gene end by 4 bases; junction bases not matched to a gene: 15. The CDR3 DNA reads TGTGCCAGCAGCCCACCCGTGGGGGGGGGGACCCCAGATACGCAGTATTTT. Residues: CASSPPVGGGTPDTQYF.

This clonotype was counted at least ten times. The chain joins TRBV7-9 to TRBJ1-5; 8 positions agree with TRBD1. Germline trimming cut 5 bases from V and 7 bases from J; bases unmatched to any gene: 10. CDR1 and CDR2 (germline): SEHNR, FQNEAQ (reference sequence). The CDR3 contains 15 residues. CDR3 in DNA: TGTGCCAGCAGCACGGACAGGGAGTTAGCGCAGCCCCAGCATTTT. It is translated as CASSTDRELAQPQHF.

This clonotype was seen ten or more times. The chain couples TRBV12-3 or TRBV12-4 to TRBJ1-5; 9 bases line up with TRBD1. The CDR3 has 14 amino acids. The V gene end was trimmed by 6 bases and the J gene end by 6 bases; junction bases not matched to a gene: 6. CDR3 sequence: CASSRQGVGQPQHF. CDR3 in DNA: TGTGCCAGCAGCCGACAGGGGGTTGGTCAGCCCCAGCATTTT.

This clonotype was recorded many times. The chain joins TRBV5-1 to TRBJ2-1; 13 positions match TRBD2. The CDR3 loop spans 19 amino acids. V was pared by 0 bases and J by 7 bases, with 13 bases of the junction left unmatched. CDR1 is SGHRS and CDR2 is YFSETQ in the germline V gene. The CDR3 protein is CASSLGLAGGSRSKNEQFF. The CDR3 nucleotides are TGCGCCAGCAGCTTGGGACTAGCGGGAGGCTCTCGCAGTAAAAATGAGCAGTTCTTC.

This clonotype was recorded a few times. J is TRBJ2-2 and V is TRBV18, with TRBD1 as a possible D gene (5 bases). The CDR3 consists of 15 residues. Looked up from germline, CDR1 is KGHSH and CDR2 is LQKENI. Trimming left V 3 bases short and J 4 bases short, with 12 bases between. This CDR3 reads CASSPQGETTGELFF. In DNA, the CDR3 is TGTGCCAGCTCACCTCAGGGTGAAACCACCGGGGAGCTGTTTTTT. Full variable domain (missing parts from reference TRBV18 and TRBJ2-2): NAGVMQNPRHLVRRRGQEARLRCSPMKGHSHVYWYRQLPEEGLKFMVYLQKENIIDESGMPKERFSAEFPKEGPSILRIQQVVRGDSAAYFCASSPQGETTGELFFGEGSRLTVL.

This clonotype came up a few times. The junction and the germline gene differ at one end; a read error may be behind it. The V and J genes are TRBV10-3 and TRBJ2-7; 8 bases map to TRBD1. The CDR3 covers 14 residues. Looked up from germline, CDR1 is ENHRY and CDR2 is SYGVKD. The CDR3 region has the DNA TGTGCCATCAGTGAGGACAGGGGCAACTACGGGCAGTACTTC. Translated: CAISEDRGNYGQYF.

V gene TRBV3-1 combines with J gene TRBJ1-5, with TRBD1 matching over 7 bases. The V gene end was trimmed by 3 bases and the J gene end by 7 bases; junction bases not matched to a gene: 3. The CDR3 is made up of 13 amino acids. Per the germline V gene, CDR1 is LGHDT and CDR2 is YNNKEL (reference sequence). CDR3 sequence: CASSQSRGQPQHF. CDR3 bases: TGTGCCAGCAGCCAGAGCAGGGGGCAGCCCCAGCATTTT.

At least ten counts were recorded for this clonotype. The V and J genes are TRBV28 and TRBJ2-7, with 11 bases lining up with TRBD1. The CDR3 covers 16 residues. CDR1 is MDHEN and CDR2 is SYDVKM in the germline V gene. Trimming took 7 bases from V and 1 from J; bases not matched to a gene: 9. The CDR3 sequence: CASTRDRGVESYEQYF. CDR3 sequence (DNA): TGTGCCAGCACCCGGGACAGGGGGGTGGAATCCTACGAGCAGTACTTC.

Only a few counts were recorded for this clonotype. The V and J genes are TRBV19 and TRBJ2-7; the D is unclear. Trimming removed 2 bases at V and 3 bases at J, with 8 bases between. The CDR3 totals 13 residues. Germline CDR1 reads LNHDA; CDR2 reads SQIVND (reference sequence). CDR3 sequence (DNA): TGTGCCAGTAGTATATCACCCCTCTACGAGCAGTACTTC. The encoded protein is CASSISPLYEQYF.

This clonotype was picked up many times. The chain combines TRBV10-3 with TRBJ2-7, with D unresolved. CDR3 length: 10 amino acids. Deletions cut 11 bases from V and 5 bases from J, with 10 bases between. The germline V gene has CDR1 ENHRY and CDR2 SYGVKD. The CDR3 DNA is TGTGCCTCCGGATTCAACGAGCAGTACTTC. This gives the protein CASGFNEQYF.

The chain has TRBV28 and TRBJ2-7; 9 bases map to TRBD1. The germline CDR1 and CDR2 sequences are MDHEN and SYDVKM. This CDR3 has 16 amino acids. Trimming removed 3 bases from V and 6 bases from J; junction bases left unmatched: 12. As DNA, the CDR3 is TGTGCCAGCAGTTTTTCCGGGACAGGGCGTATGTCCGAGCAGTACTTC. Encoded protein: CASSFSGTGRMSEQYF.

This clonotype was picked up many times. The gene calls are TRBV6-1 and TRBJ2-2, with no clear D. Trimming shortened V by 5 bases and J by 2 bases, and 18 bases separated the two germline ends. Germline loops: CDR1 MNHNS, CDR2 SASEGT. The CDR3 loop spans 17 amino acids. CDR3 amino acids: CASSSLGKRLNTGELFF. The CDR3 DNA reads TGTGCCAGCAGTTCCCTAGGAAAGAGGCTTAACACCGGGGAGCTGTTTTTT.

This clonotype was detected a few times. V is TRBV4-2 and J is TRBJ2-3, with TRBD2 as a possible D gene (6 bases). Germline V CDR1 and CDR2: LGHNA, YNFKEQ. The CDR3 length is 13 residues. Trimming took off 7 bases at V and 1 base at J, with 9 bases between the two ends. The CDR3 spells CASMGEGTDTQYF. As DNA, the CDR3 is TGTGCCAGCATGGGGGAGGGCACAGATACGCAGTATTTT.

The table lists this clonotype with many counts. The gene calls are TRBV27 and TRBJ2-7; D not certain. From germline, CDR1 is MNHEY and CDR2 SMNVEV (reference sequence). The CDR3 runs 15 residues. The ends were cut back, 7 bases at V and 5 bases at J, with 21 bases in the middle. As DNA, the CDR3 is TGTGCCAGCACCCCCCGGTCCGGCAGGCTGAACGAGCAGTACTTC. Translated, it gives CASTPRSGRLNEQYF.

This clonotype has ten or more counts. The J gene is TRBJ2-4, the V gene TRBV20-1; 7 nucleotides align to TRBD2. Per germline, CDR1 DFQATT and CDR2 SNEGSKA (reference sequence). J gave up 1 base and V 0 bases, and 6 bases lay outside the gene matches. The CDR3 runs to 16 residues. Here the CDR3 reads CSAREYGGGAKNIQYF. DNA for the CDR3: TGCAGTGCTAGAGAGTACGGGGGAGGGGCCAAAAACATTCAGTACTTC.

The chain employs TRBV2 and TRBJ2-5, with TRBD2 identical over 11 bases. The CDR3 extends over 15 amino acids. With 6 bases clipped from V and 5 bases from J, the junction kept 8 bases outside the gene matches. The germline V gene has CDR1 SNHLY and CDR2 FYNNEI. CDR3 DNA sequence: TGTGCCAGCAGCCCGGGACTAGCGGCTGGGGAGACCCAGTACTTC. This sequence encodes CASSPGLAAGETQYF.

At least ten counts were recorded for this clonotype. The rearrangement uses TRBV12-5 and TRBJ2-7; a possible D gene is TRBD1 (6 bases). Germline V CDR1 and CDR2: LGHNT, FRNRAP. V was trimmed by 5 bases and J by 0 bases, leaving 20 bases between them. The CDR3 totals 17 residues. The CDR3 protein is CASGPRPPQGSSYEQYF. Here the CDR3 DNA reads TGTGCTAGTGGTCCTCGCCCTCCTCAGGGGAGCTCCTACGAGCAGTACTTC.

Ten or more counts support this clonotype. This chain links TRBV11-2 with TRBJ2-2; 9 nucleotides align to TRBD1. This CDR3 is 13 amino acids long. With V trimmed by 5 bases and J by 6 bases, 1 base remained unmatched. Germline CDR1 reads SGHAT; CDR2 reads FQNNGV. CDR3 sequence reads: CASSRQGAGELFF. Written as DNA, the CDR3 is TGTGCCAGCAGCCGACAGGGGGCCGGGGAGCTGTTTTTT.